This T cell receptor beta chain was recorded in a study of CD8+ T cells in alopecia areata. About the research overall: The drug, oral tofacitinib, was given to treated patients at 5 to 10 mg twice daily.

RNA was extracted and reverse transcribed into cDNA as the sequencing template. Data came from immunoSEQ multiplex PCR; TCRdb stores just in-frame clones and leaves some out. The sample records under 250,000 clones, just over 65% being singletons. This clone came up once. Its antigen remains unidentified. Study findings and constraints: Against the mouse data, patients shared TCRs less clearly, possibly for HLA reasons. Tofacitinib significantly reduced both scalp clonality and expanded CD8+ clones among the top 100.

CDR1 and CDR2 from the germline V gene are MNHNS and SASEGT. V gave up 4 bases and J gave up 8 bases; unmatched junction bases: 8. The CDR3 has 14 residues. Treatment given: oral pan-JAK inhibitor, 5-10 mg twice daily. Patients with alopecia areata provided lesional scalp punch biopsies as well as peripheral blood. The chain recombines TRBV6-1 with TRBJ1-2; TRBD1 aligns across 9 bases. The origin of this receptor is a human donor with alopecia areata. Sequences were derived from CD4+ T cells sorted from blood, sampled at approximately week 45, from a patient treated with tofacitinib. The CDR3: CASSAQDRGGGYTF. The CDR3 DNA sequence: TGTGCCAGCAGTGCCCAGGACAGGGGTGGAGGCTACACCTTC.